This is a list of T cell receptor beta chains from one sample in a study of technical replicates of blood from several donors. The table came from immunoSEQ multiplex PCR; TCRdb's copy has only in-frame clones and leaves some out. The data contain roughly 60,000 clones, about nine tenths of them singletons. Sequencing was done on a sample of PBMCs. The receptors were gathered from a human donor in good health. Some clones in this sample may be carry-over from other donors' samples. CDR3s include the opening cysteine and the closing phenylalanine or tryptophan. Fields, in order: CDR3 DNA, CDR3 protein, clone size, J gene, D gene, V gene. A D gene is named only where the DNA matches it firmly. Clone size is stated in some rows and not others, as once, few, many or a class when expanded.

cdr3_nt: TGTGCCAGCAGCTTGATCAGGGATGGAAACACCATATATTTT
cdr3_aa: CASSLIRDGNTIYF
clone_size: once
j_call: TRBJ1-3
d_call: .
v_call: TRBV7-6

cdr3_nt: TGCGCCAGCAGCCGACGATTGGGGGGTAGCGGAGACCCAGATACGCAGTATTTT
cdr3_aa: CASSRRLGGSGDPDTQYF
clone_size: .
j_call: TRBJ2-3
d_call: .
v_call: TRBV4-3

cdr3_nt: TGCGCCAGCAGCACTGGGACTTTTAATGAGCAGTTCTTC
cdr3_aa: CASSTGTFNEQFF
clone_size: .
j_call: TRBJ2-1
d_call: .
v_call: TRBV5-1

cdr3_nt: TGTGCCAGCAGTTACAAAACAACTGGAAACACCATATATTTT
cdr3_aa: CASSYKTTGNTIYF
clone_size: .
j_call: TRBJ1-3
d_call: .
v_call: TRBV6-5

cdr3_nt: TGCGCCAGCAGCTCCAATTTGGGAGGGCAAGAGACCCAGTACTTC
cdr3_aa: CASSSNLGGQETQYF
clone_size: .
j_call: TRBJ2-5
d_call: TRBD2
v_call: TRBV5-1

cdr3_nt: TGTGCCAGCAGCTTCGACAGGGGGCTTGGAAACACCATATATTTT
cdr3_aa: CASSFDRGLGNTIYF
clone_size: .
j_call: TRBJ1-3
d_call: TRBD1
v_call: TRBV25-1

cdr3_nt: TGCAGCGTTCAGGGCCAGCTCCAAGAGACCCAGTACTTC
cdr3_aa: CSVQGQLQETQYF
clone_size: .
j_call: TRBJ2-5
d_call: .
v_call: TRBV29-1

cdr3_nt: TGTGCCAGCTCACCAACCACAGGAGGGAATTCACCCCTCCACTTT
cdr3_aa: CASSPTTGGNSPLHF
clone_size: .
j_call: TRBJ1-6
d_call: .
v_call: TRBV18

cdr3_nt: TGTGCCAGCAGTTACTCACGGGCTGGAAACACCATATATTTT
cdr3_aa: CASSYSRAGNTIYF
clone_size: .
j_call: TRBJ1-3
d_call: .
v_call: TRBV6-5

cdr3_nt: TGCAGCGTTGCCGGGACAGGGAAGTCCGGGGAGCTGTTTTTT
cdr3_aa: CSVAGTGKSGELFF
clone_size: .
j_call: TRBJ2-2
d_call: TRBD1
v_call: TRBV29-1

cdr3_nt: TGTGCCAGCAGCTTGGTAGGTAGCGGGAGTGGCACAGATACGCAGTATTTT
cdr3_aa: CASSLVGSGSGTDTQYF
clone_size: .
j_call: TRBJ2-3
d_call: TRBD2
v_call: TRBV5-6

cdr3_nt: TGTGCCAGCAGCTTTGGCCTAGCGGGGGGAACCTACGAGCAGTACTTC
cdr3_aa: CASSFGLAGGTYEQYF
clone_size: .
j_call: TRBJ2-7
d_call: TRBD2
v_call: TRBV13

cdr3_nt: TGTGCCAGCAGTTACCTAGGGGTTACTTTATCACCCCTCCACTTT
cdr3_aa: CASSYLGVTLSPLHF
clone_size: .
j_call: TRBJ1-6
d_call: .
v_call: TRBV6-6

cdr3_nt: TGTGCCAGCAGCTTAGGAGGAATAGTCTCTGTGAAGACCCAGTACTTC
cdr3_aa: CASSLGGIVSVKTQYF
clone_size: .
j_call: TRBJ2-5
d_call: .
v_call: TRBV7-2

cdr3_nt: TGTGCCAGCAGCACATCTACAACGGGACAGGGGGTAGACTATGGCTACACCTTC
cdr3_aa: CASSTSTTGQGVDYGYTF
clone_size: once
j_call: TRBJ1-2
d_call: .
v_call: TRBV21-1

cdr3_nt: TGTGCCAGCAGCGTAGAAGCGGGGGGGCAGAGTTACGAGCAGTACTTC
cdr3_aa: CASSVEAGGQSYEQYF
clone_size: .
j_call: TRBJ2-7
d_call: TRBD2
v_call: TRBV9

cdr3_nt: TGTGCCAGCAGCACAAGGACAGGGGGCTGGTACGAGCAGTACTTC
cdr3_aa: CASSTRTGGWYEQYF
clone_size: .
j_call: TRBJ2-7
d_call: TRBD1
v_call: TRBV5-4

cdr3_nt: TGTGCCAGCAAAAGGGGACTAGCAAGCACCGGGGAGCTGTTTTTT
cdr3_aa: CASKRGLASTGELFF
clone_size: .
j_call: TRBJ2-2
d_call: TRBD2
v_call: TRBV6-5

cdr3_nt: TGTGCCAGCACCATAGCGGGGGGGGTACAAGAGACCCAGTACTTC
cdr3_aa: CASTIAGGVQETQYF
clone_size: .
j_call: TRBJ2-5
d_call: TRBD2
v_call: TRBV5-6

cdr3_nt: TGTGCCAGCAGTATCAGCGGGGGGAGCTTTTATGAGCAGTTCTTC
cdr3_aa: CASSISGGSFYEQFF
clone_size: .
j_call: TRBJ2-1
d_call: TRBD2
v_call: TRBV7-2

cdr3_nt: TGCAGCGCTGACCGGGGGAGCTCCTACAATGAGCAGTTCTTC
cdr3_aa: CSADRGSSYNEQFF
clone_size: .
j_call: TRBJ2-1
d_call: .
v_call: TRBV29-1

cdr3_nt: TGTGCCAGCAGGATGACAGCCTATAGCAATCAGCCCCAGCATTTT
cdr3_aa: CASRMTAYSNQPQHF
clone_size: .
j_call: TRBJ1-5
d_call: .
v_call: TRBV2

cdr3_nt: TGCAGCGCTTTCCACAATGAGCAGTTCTTC
cdr3_aa: CSAFHNEQFF
clone_size: .
j_call: TRBJ2-1
d_call: .
v_call: TRBV29-1

cdr3_nt: TGTGCCAGCAGCCCAGGCGGAAACACCATATATTTT
cdr3_aa: CASSPGGNTIYF
clone_size: .
j_call: TRBJ1-3
d_call: .
v_call: TRBV5-6

cdr3_nt: TGTGCCAGCAGCTTAGAAGCTCCAGGGATACGTGGGAACACTGAAGCTTTCTTT
cdr3_aa: CASSLEAPGIRGNTEAFF
clone_size: .
j_call: TRBJ1-1
d_call: .
v_call: TRBV11-2

cdr3_nt: TGTGCCACCGAGGGACAGGGGTACACCGGGGAGCTGTTTTTT
cdr3_aa: CATEGQGYTGELFF
clone_size: once
j_call: TRBJ2-2
d_call: TRBD1
v_call: TRBV7-9

cdr3_nt: TGTGCCAGCAGTCATATCGGGACAGGGGGTTGGAATGAGCAGTTCTTC
cdr3_aa: CASSHIGTGGWNEQFF
clone_size: .
j_call: TRBJ2-1
d_call: TRBD1
v_call: TRBV6-4

cdr3_nt: TGCGCCAGCAGCTCCCCGGACTTTCAAGAGACCCAGTACTTC
cdr3_aa: CASSSPDFQETQYF
clone_size: .
j_call: TRBJ2-5
d_call: .
v_call: TRBV5-1

cdr3_nt: TGTGCCAGCTCACCCCTCGGGGGCGGGGGCACTGAAGCTTTCTTT
cdr3_aa: CASSPLGGGGTEAFF
clone_size: .
j_call: TRBJ1-1
d_call: .
v_call: TRBV18

cdr3_nt: TGTGCCAGCAGTTACTACCCAGGGGCCTACGAGCAGTACTTC
cdr3_aa: CASSYYPGAYEQYF
clone_size: .
j_call: TRBJ2-7
d_call: .
v_call: TRBV6-5

cdr3_nt: TGTGCCAGCAGCCAATCCGAGGGAAGCACAGATACGCAGTATTTT
cdr3_aa: CASSQSEGSTDTQYF
clone_size: few
j_call: TRBJ2-3
d_call: .
v_call: TRBV4-2

cdr3_nt: TGTGCCAGCAGCTTGGGTGCTCAGGGGTACCCTGAAGCTTTCTTT
cdr3_aa: CASSLGAQGYPEAFF
clone_size: few
j_call: TRBJ1-1
d_call: .
v_call: TRBV7-9

cdr3_nt: TGTGCCAGTAGGGTGACAGATTCTAACTATGGCTACACCTTC
cdr3_aa: CASRVTDSNYGYTF
clone_size: once
j_call: TRBJ1-2
d_call: .
v_call: TRBV19

cdr3_nt: TGTGCCAGCAGCTTTGCACAGAGCTCCTACGAGCAGTACTTC
cdr3_aa: CASSFAQSSYEQYF
clone_size: .
j_call: TRBJ2-7
d_call: .
v_call: TRBV13

cdr3_nt: TGCGCCAGCAGCTTCGGCCAGGGGGCGCATTATGGCTACACCTTC
cdr3_aa: CASSFGQGAHYGYTF
clone_size: .
j_call: TRBJ1-2
d_call: TRBD1
v_call: TRBV5-1

cdr3_nt: TGCGCCAGCAGGACGGTAACGGGACAGGGAGGGGTGTACACTGAAGCTTTCTTT
cdr3_aa: CASRTVTGQGGVYTEAFF
clone_size: .
j_call: TRBJ1-1
d_call: TRBD1
v_call: TRBV4-1

cdr3_nt: TGTGCCAGCAGCCCAGGGGGCGCGGGGACTGGCTACACCTTC
cdr3_aa: CASSPGGAGTGYTF
clone_size: .
j_call: TRBJ1-2
d_call: TRBD1
v_call: TRBV7-9

cdr3_nt: TGTGCCAGCAGCCTTCAACTCACAGGGGGCCACGAGCAGTACTTC
cdr3_aa: CASSLQLTGGHEQYF
clone_size: .
j_call: TRBJ2-7
d_call: TRBD1
v_call: TRBV14

cdr3_nt: TGTGCCAGCAGCTTAGACCCCACGACGACAGGGGAGCAGTTCTTC
cdr3_aa: CASSLDPTTTGEQFF
clone_size: .
j_call: TRBJ2-1
d_call: TRBD1
v_call: TRBV7-2

cdr3_nt: TGTGCCAGCAGCGTAGCCGGGAACACTGAAGCTTTCTTT
cdr3_aa: CASSVAGNTEAFF
clone_size: .
j_call: TRBJ1-1
d_call: .
v_call: TRBV9

cdr3_nt: TGTGCCAGCAGCTTAACGCGGGGGGGCCGGACAGATACGCAGTATTTT
cdr3_aa: CASSLTRGGRTDTQYF
clone_size: .
j_call: TRBJ2-3
d_call: TRBD2
v_call: TRBV7-2

cdr3_nt: TGTGCCAGCGGGGAGGGAAATGAAAAACTGTTTTTT
cdr3_aa: CASGEGNEKLFF
clone_size: .
j_call: TRBJ1-4
d_call: .
v_call: TRBV2

cdr3_nt: TGCAGCGTTGTCGGGAGGGGGAGGGAGCAGTTCTTC
cdr3_aa: CSVVGRGREQFF
clone_size: .
j_call: TRBJ2-1
d_call: TRBD2
v_call: TRBV29-1

cdr3_nt: TGTGCCAGCAGCTCCCTGGGGGCGGGTTACAATGAGCAGTTCTTC
cdr3_aa: CASSSLGAGYNEQFF
clone_size: .
j_call: TRBJ2-1
d_call: .
v_call: TRBV27

cdr3_nt: TGTGCCTGGAGTGTAGCGGGGGCCTTGTACGAGCAGTACTTC
cdr3_aa: CAWSVAGALYEQYF
clone_size: .
j_call: TRBJ2-7
d_call: TRBD2
v_call: TRBV30

cdr3_nt: TGTGCCAGCAGCTCCGGACATCAAAACTATGGCTACACCTTC
cdr3_aa: CASSSGHQNYGYTF
clone_size: .
j_call: TRBJ1-2
d_call: .
v_call: TRBV11-1

cdr3_nt: TGCGCCAGCAGCCAAGGCGGATTGTTCATGAACACTGAAGCTTTCTTT
cdr3_aa: CASSQGGLFMNTEAFF
clone_size: .
j_call: TRBJ1-1
d_call: .
v_call: TRBV4-1

cdr3_nt: TGCGCCAGCAGCCAAAGTACGGGACAGGGGCGGAATGAGCAGTTCTTC
cdr3_aa: CASSQSTGQGRNEQFF
clone_size: .
j_call: TRBJ2-1
d_call: TRBD1
v_call: TRBV4-3